The 23 T cell receptor beta chains in this list originate from one sample, sequenced in a study of metastatic and nonmetastatic thyroid tumors. Patients had received no treatment of any kind before thyroid surgery. TCRdb used MiXCR to call clones anew from the PCR reads. Here the sample spans tens of thousands of clones, around 26% being singletons. The sequencing sample was made of blood. Every receptor here comes from a male donor with papillary thyroid cancer or a benign thyroid nodule (not recorded which). Some clones in this sample may be carry-over from other donors' samples.

This clone is medium-sized. The chain is built from TRBV7-2 and TRBJ2-7, with D possibly being TRBD1 or TRBD2 (6 bases each). V dropped 1 base and J dropped 8 bases, with 21 bases sitting between them. This CDR3 spans 16 amino acids. Germline V gives CDR1 SGHTA, CDR2 FQGNSA. CDR3 sequence: CASSLGPLGGSVKQYF. In DNA form, the CDR3 reads TGTGCCAGCAGCTTAGGCCCCTTAGGGGGGAGCGTTAAGCAGTACTTC. Filled out from reference TRBV7-2 and TRBJ2-7, the complete variable domain reads GAGVSQSPSNKVTEKGKDVELRCDPISGHTALYWYRQSLGQGLEFLIYFQGNSAPDKSGLPSDRFSAERTGGSVSTLTIQRTQQEDSAVYLCASSLGPLGGSVKQYFGPGTRLTVT.

V gene TRBV18 combines with J gene TRBJ2-7; D possibly corresponds to TRBD2 (6 bases). V lost 0 bases and J 6 bases, leaving 9 bases between the germline ends. Germline CDR1 reads KGHSH; CDR2 reads LQKENI. The CDR3 is 13 residues long. CDR3: CASSPPGGTEQYF. The CDR3 region has the DNA TGTGCCAGCTCACCACCGGGGGGAACCGAGCAGTACTTC. Full variable domain (missing parts from reference TRBV18 and TRBJ2-7): NAGVMQNPRHLVRRRGQEARLRCSPMKGHSHVYWYRQLPEEGLKFMVYLQKENIIDESGMPKERFSAEFPKEGPSILRIQQVVRGDSAAYFCASSPPGGTEQYFGPGTRLTVT.

This clone was found many times. The chain has TRBV19 and TRBJ2-3, with 10 bases aligning to TRBD2. Germline trimming cut 2 bases from V and 7 bases from J; bases unmatched to any gene: 3. Germline values: CDR1 LNHDA, CDR2 SQIVND (reference sequence). The CDR3 runs to 14 residues. The CDR3 sequence: CASSITSGKHTQYF. CDR3 nucleotide sequence: TGTGCCAGTAGTATAACTAGCGGGAAGCATACGCAGTATTTT.

This clone was recorded a few times. The chain is built from TRBV6-5 and TRBJ2-3; the match to TRBD2 covers 9 bases. Germline V gives CDR1 MNHEY, CDR2 SVGAGI. The CDR3 is 17 residues long. V shed 6 bases and J 6 bases; nucleotides not matched to a gene: 16. The CDR3 is CASSPRAGAGGADTQYF. The CDR3 nucleotides read TGTGCCAGCAGCCCACGGGCGGGAGCGGGAGGAGCTGATACGCAGTATTTT.

Ten or more counts support this clone. The chain employs TRBV20-1 and TRBJ2-1; TRBD2 agrees at 10 bases. The length of the CDR3 is 14 residues. The germline gives CDR1 DFQATT, CDR2 SNEGSKA (reference sequence). V dropped 1 base and J dropped 6; count of bases not matched to a gene: 3. CDR3 amino acids: CSARVLAGANEQFF. The CDR3 coding sequence is TGCAGTGCTAGAGTCCTAGCGGGAGCCAATGAGCAGTTCTTC.

This chain joins TRBV24-1 and TRBJ2-3; the D gene is possibly TRBD2 (5 bases). Germline CDR1 and CDR2: KGHDR and SFDVKD. The CDR3 is 16 amino acids. Trimming cost V 0 bases and J 0 bases, with 9 bases left between them. The CDR3 sequence is CATSDLRAASTDTQYF. CDR3 nucleotides: TGTGCCACCAGTGATTTGAGAGCGGCGAGCACAGATACGCAGTATTTT.

This clone was counted ten times or more. The chain links TRBV30 to TRBJ2-7, with a weak D call TRBD1 (5 bases). V lost 3 bases and J 5 bases, leaving 8 bases between the germline ends. The CDR3 has 11 amino acids. CDR1 is GTSNPN, CDR2 SVGIG, per germline (reference sequence). The DNA of the CDR3 is TGTGCCTGGAGCAGGGTACACGAGCAGTACTTC. It is translated as CAWSRVHEQYF. The full variable domain, with the rest looked up from reference TRBV30 and TRBJ2-7, is SQTIHQWPATLVQPVGSPLSLECTVEGTSNPNLYWYRQAAGRGLQLLFYSVGIGQISSEVPQNLSASRPQDRQFILSSKKLLLSDSGFYLCAWSRVHEQYFGPGTRLTVT.

In its sample, this clone was seen many times. The V call is TRBV20-1, the J call TRBJ2-5; TRBD1 might be the D (5 bases). This CDR3 region has 12 residues. Germline V gene data show CDR1 as DFQATT and CDR2 as SNEGSKA (reference sequence). Trimming took off 2 bases at V and 2 bases at J, with 6 bases between the two ends. Written as DNA, the CDR3 is TGCAGTGCTAGACAGGGACAAGAGACCCAGTACTTC. It is translated as CSARQGQETQYF.

The rearrangement links TRBV6-1 to TRBJ1-5; weak D call: TRBD1 (5 bases). The V gene lost 5 bases and the J gene lost 6 bases, with 17 bases spanning the gap. This CDR3 spans 15 amino acids. Germline V CDR1 and CDR2: MNHNS, SASEGT. The CDR3 loop reads CASSNFRGRGQPQHF. Here the CDR3 DNA reads TGTGCCAGCAGTAACTTTCGGGGAAGGGGTCAGCCCCAGCATTTT.

A note on this clone: A read error may produce the germline difference seen at one junction end. The V and J genes are TRBV7-2 and TRBJ2-1; 9 bases fit TRBD2. Per germline, CDR1 SGHTA and CDR2 FQGNSA. The CDR3 is 16 amino acids. Here the CDR3 reads CAISLAPRGRAREQFF. In nucleotides, the CDR3 is TGTGCCATCAGCTTAGCCCCCCGCGGGAGGGCGCGTGAGCAGTTCTTC. Based on the CDR3 plus reference TRBV7-2 and TRBJ2-1, the full variable domain is GAGVSQSPSNKVTEKGKDVELRCDPISGHTALYWYRQSLGQGLEFLIYFQGNSAPDKSGLPSDRFSAERTGGSVSTLTIQRTQQEDSAVYLCAISLAPRGRAREQFFGPGTRLTVL.

This sequence joins TRBV20-1 and TRBJ2-4; D is unresolved. V was pared by 5 bases and J by 8 bases, with 19 bases between. The germline CDR1 and CDR2 sequences are DFQATT and SNEGSKA (reference sequence). The CDR3 has 14 residues. The CDR3 reads CSAGPVSRMDIQYF. The CDR3 DNA sequence: TGCAGTGCTGGGCCAGTGTCAAGGATGGACATTCAGTACTTC.

There are many counts of this clone. The chain uses TRBV28 and TRBJ2-3, with D unresolved. Germline values: CDR1 MDHEN, CDR2 SYDVKM. Trimming removed 2 bases from V and 6 bases from J, with 3 bases in between. The CDR3 runs 11 residues. The CDR3 nucleotides read TGTGCCAGCAGTTTAGAGGATACGCAGTATTTT. This translates into CASSLEDTQYF. The variable domain in full, completed from reference TRBV28 and TRBJ2-3, reads DVKVTQSSRYLVKRTGEKVFLECVQDMDHENMFWYRQDPGLGLRLIYFSYDVKMKEKGDIPEGYSVSREKKERFSLILESASTNQTSMYLCASSLEDTQYFGPGTRLTVL.

This clone was seen repeatedly, ten times or more. V is TRBV4-3 and J is TRBJ2-3, with D uncertain. The CDR3 consists of 15 residues. The V and J ends lost 0 bases and 2 bases respectively, with 9 bases between them. Germline CDR1 reads LGHNA; CDR2 reads YSLEER. The CDR3 region is CASSQDWTVTDTQYF. The CDR3, as DNA: TGCGCCAGCAGCCAAGATTGGACGGTCACAGATACGCAGTATTTT.

This clone qualifies as medium-sized. The chain couples TRBV6-5 to TRBJ1-6; D is perhaps TRBD1 (5 bases). The CDR3 runs to 16 residues. CDR1 MNHEY and CDR2 SVGAGI come from the germline V gene. V was cut by 2 bases and J by 10 bases, with 18 bases left in between. CDR3 amino acids: CASSYTRPLGTSPLHF. The CDR3 region has the DNA TGTGCCAGCAGTTACACCCGGCCCTTGGGGACGTCACCCCTCCACTTT.

The J gene is TRBJ2-7, the V gene TRBV27, with 10 nucleotides matching TRBD2. Trimming at V came to 6 bases and at J to 2 bases, leaving 10 bases not matched to a gene. The CDR3 covers 16 residues. Looked up from germline, CDR1 is MNHEY and CDR2 is SMNVEV (reference sequence). CDR3 coding DNA: TGTGCCAGCAGATCGATAGCGGGGGGTGGAACCTACGAGCAGTACTTC. It codes for CASRSIAGGGTYEQYF.

The CDR3 is CAIKGTRGYTF. Here the CDR3 DNA reads TGTGCCATCAAGGGGACCCGTGGCTACACCTTC. The chain couples TRBV10-3 to TRBJ1-2, with a tentative D call TRBD1 (5 bases). This CDR3 is built from 11 residues. Trimming removed 7 bases at V and 7 bases at J, with 10 bases between. Germline V gene lookup returns CDR1 ENHRY and CDR2 SYGVKD.

With respect to this clone: The junction departs from the called germline gene at one end, perhaps through a read error. V and J are TRBV6-1 and TRBJ1-5; the D gene is possibly TRBD1 (6 bases). CDR1 is MNHNS, CDR2 SASEGT, per germline. This CDR3 comprises 13 residues. CDR3 sequence (DNA): TGTGCCAGCAGTAAAGGGGGTAATCAGACCCAGCATTTT. Its protein is CASSKGGNQTQHF.

This clone appeared a single time. J is TRBJ2-2 and V is TRBV5-1, with D maybe TRBD2 (6 bases). The CDR3 runs to 14 residues. The V and J ends lost 0 bases and 7 bases respectively, with 10 bases between them. The V gene's germline CDR1 is SGHRS and CDR2 YFSETQ. The CDR3 loop reads CASSLAGRSGELFF. The CDR3 nucleotides are TGCGCCAGCAGCTTGGCGGGGAGGAGCGGGGAGCTGTTTTTT.

This clone came up a few times. The chain recombines TRBV12-3 or TRBV12-4 with TRBJ2-7; D unresolved. This CDR3 region has 14 residues. Between the trimmed V and J ends, which lost 4 bases and 0 bases, there was a span of 10 bases. CDR3 DNA sequence: TGTGCCAGCAGTTCGAGCGAAAGCTCCTACGAGCAGTACTTC. Translating gives CASSSSESSYEQYF.

Ten or more counts support this clone. The chain has TRBV2 and TRBJ1-2; 10 bases align to TRBD1. This CDR3 comprises 15 residues. The V gene's germline CDR1 is SNHLY and CDR2 FYNNEI. Losses at the gene ends were 9 bases for V and 7 bases for J; bases not matched to a gene: 14. The CDR3 protein is CASRKEPGTGAGYTF. The CDR3, as DNA: TGTGCCAGTAGGAAAGAACCGGGGACAGGGGCTGGCTACACCTTC.

This clone showed up many times. The rearrangement links TRBV3-1 to TRBJ2-3; 8 nucleotides align to TRBD2. Looked up from germline, CDR1 is LGHDT and CDR2 is YNNKEL (reference sequence). V shed 1 base and J 4 bases; nucleotides not matched to a gene: 4. This CDR3 comprises 15 residues. CDR3 bases: TGTGCCAGCAGCCAAGGACGGGGGGGCGCAGATACGCAGTATTTT. Its protein is CASSQGRGGADTQYF.

With regard to this clone: The junction departs from germline at one end; a sequencing error may be responsible. The chain is built from TRBV6-1 and TRBJ1-6, with no clear D. Germline V gene sequence: CDR1 MNHNS, CDR2 SASEGT. This CDR3 has 12 residues. The CDR3 coding sequence is TGTGCCAGCAGTGAAGTCGAATCACCGCTCCACTTT. Translated, it gives CASSEVESPLHF.

The chain couples TRBV28 to TRBJ2-7; TRBD1 or TRBD2 may be the D gene (5 bases each). This CDR3 has 16 amino acids. Germline V gene data show CDR1 as MDHEN and CDR2 as SYDVKM. The V end was cut by 3 bases, the J end by 0 bases, with 15 bases between. The CDR3 DNA reads TGTGCCAGCAGTTTGGCTTCCGGGGCTTACTCCTACGAGCAGTACTTC. Residues: CASSLASGAYSYEQYF.